This passage covers 5 T cell receptor beta chains from one sample sequenced in a study of human T cells and chemical hapten exposure. Time point here: pre-sensitization, week 0. Stated treatment: therapeutic diphenylcyclopropenone sensitization with weekly scalp DPC. TCRdb itself ran the RACE reads through MiXCR, one entry per CDR3 protein. Of about 380,000 distinct CDR3 sequences listed, roughly 5% are singletons. The material sequenced was whole blood, taken in connection with sensitization to the hapten diphenylcyclopropenone (DPC). The origin of the receptors is a woman aged 45-65 years with alopecia areata. Some clones in this sample may be carry-over from other donors' samples.

This clonotype was seen only a few times. V is TRBV5-4 and J is TRBJ2-1; TRBD2 aligns across 11 bases. V trimming: 2 bases; J trimming: 0 bases; junction bases outside the gene matches: 4. Germline CDR1 reads SGHNT; CDR2 reads YYREEE (reference sequence). The length of the CDR3 is 17 residues. CDR3 DNA sequence: TGTGCCAGCAGCTTCCCTAGCGGGGGGCGCTCCTACAATGAGCAGTTCTTC. Encoded protein: CASSFPSGGRSYNEQFF. The complete variable domain, with remaining parts taken from reference TRBV5-4 and TRBJ2-1, reads ETGVTQSPTHLIKTRGQQVTLRCSSQSGHNTVSWYQQALGQGPQFIFQYYREEENGRGNFPPRFSGLQFPNYSSELNVNALELDDSALYLCASSFPSGGRSYNEQFFGPGTRLTVL.

This sequence joins TRBV7-2 and TRBJ2-5, with no clear D. This CDR3 contains 15 residues. V was clipped by 4 bases and J by 5 bases, with 17 bases between them. Germline lookup yields CDR1 SGHTA and CDR2 FQGNSA. The CDR3: CASSYPGWQVETQYF. The CDR3 nucleotides read TGTGCCAGCAGCTACCCCGGGTGGCAGGTGGAGACCCAGTACTTC.

This clonotype appeared many times. The chain has TRBV5-5 and TRBJ1-6, with 7 bases that match TRBD1. The V segment lost 0 bases and the J segment 8 bases; nucleotides outside the gene matches: 20. In germline, CDR1 is SGHKS, CDR2 YYEKEE (reference sequence). This CDR3 contains 20 residues. Here the CDR3 DNA reads TGTGCCAGCAGCTTGGTCGTTAAGCCGGGACTCCGGGACAGAGATTCACCCCTCCACTTT. Translated, it gives CASSLVVKPGLRDRDSPLHF.

In its sample, this clonotype was seen many times. V usage is TRBV9 and J usage is TRBJ2-7; 12 nucleotides line up with TRBD2. This CDR3 region has 16 residues. The V segment lost 4 bases and the J segment 0 bases; nucleotides outside the gene matches: 5. Germline values: CDR1 SGDLS, CDR2 YYNGEE. The DNA for the CDR3 is TGTGCCAGCAGCTCAGGGACTAGCGGGCTCTCCTACGAGCAGTACTTC. Its translation is CASSSGTSGLSYEQYF.

This clonotype was detected many times. The chain is built from TRBV29-1 and TRBJ2-3; D tentatively fits TRBD1 or TRBD2 (5 bases each). Germline V gene data show CDR1 as SQVTM and CDR2 as ANQGSEA. The CDR3 has 16 amino acids. V shed 4 bases and J shed 2 bases, with 19 bases lying between them. The CDR3 spells CSVGYRDGPFTDTQYF. CDR3 nucleotides: TGCAGCGTTGGATACCGGGACGGACCCTTCACAGATACGCAGTATTTT.